This T cell receptor beta chain was sequenced in a study of Graves' ophthalmopathy and Graves' hyperthyroidism (dated 2018 in TCRdb). For the study in its entirety: Hyperthyroidism was considered stable if no progression to ophthalmopathy occurred within 18 months of follow-up. To tell Graves' ophthalmopathy apart from Graves' hyperthyroidism, and to predict which patients would progress to ophthalmopathy, the study relied on TCR beta repertoire signatures. In total, approximately 140 blood samples were TCR-sequenced: 43 ophthalmopathy, some 75 hyperthyroidism and approximately 17 hyperthyroidism-to-ophthalmopathy patients. To explore V-J signatures that distinguish ophthalmopathy from hyperthyroidism, a discovery set of 100 patients was enrolled, made up of around 44 with ophthalmopathy and some 56 with stable hyperthyroidism. An independent validation cohort was composed of fewer than 20 hyperthyroidism patients and 17 patients who later progressed from hyperthyroidism to ophthalmopathy. In about six hyperthyroidism patients, the T-cell repertoires found in thyroid tissue were compared with those found in blood. Following sampling, methimazole starting at 30 mg daily was administered to hyperthyroidism patients, and high-dose intravenous methylprednisolone was administered to ophthalmopathy patients. The paper's findings and limits, for the study overall: Most expanded thyroid clonotypes with a frequency above 0.001 also appeared in blood, which suggests that blood repertoires may reflect the immune response in the thyroid. In validation, the model predicted ophthalmopathy progression with about 71% sensitivity and less than 80% specificity; 12 predicted patients were CT-confirmed with GO in a median of around 6 months. No statistical method was used to predetermine the sample size, and group allocation was not hidden from the investigators. In cross-validation, the 13-signature model distinguished ophthalmopathy from stable hyperthyroidism with around 86% sensitivity and 81% to 82% specificity, while in the test set the corresponding values were about 80% and 75%.

A note on this clonotype: What antigen it recognizes has not been identified. Qualities for individual bases were not recorded, and no much larger clone is one base off.

Hyperthyroidism patients were newly diagnosed, were aged 18 to 65 years, and had a disease duration under 2 months. Anyone with other autoimmune diseases, uncontrolled infections, pregnancy or lactation was excluded from the study. Clinical symptoms, serum thyroxine, TRAb, thyroid ultrasound and orbital computed tomography were used for diagnosis. Total RNA was extracted with Trizol reagent and quality-checked on an Agilent 2100 Bioanalyzer. The germline V gene sets CDR1 to SGHTA and CDR2 to FQGNSA. CDR3 length: 17 amino acids, cysteine to phenylalanine. The retained sequence is limited to the CDR3, 51 bases, with the frame set at the first base. V and J are truncated by 5 bases and 2 bases respectively, leaving an intervening sequence of 21 bases. TCR beta CDR3 regions were amplified from RNA transcripts for repertoire sequencing. The first round of RT-PCR was done with HTBI primers and the Qiagen OneStep RT-PCR kit, and was followed by a second round of multiplex PCR, then size selection and purification. The libraries underwent paired-end sequencing with 100 bp reads on an Illumina HiSeq2000. Per the original workflow: SOAPnuke was used to process the reads, removing any read that contained adapters or uncalled bases, had a mean Phred below 15, or lacked an exact match to the constant primer or identifier. COPE v1.2.5 was used to merge the high-quality paired reads. Each unique nucleotide sequence was defined as a clonotype, and clonotypes were aligned to IMGT TRB V, D and J references with MiTCR v1.1. Only V-J combinations with frequency above 0.0001 were analysed, covering 99.2% of repertoires. A TCR clonal expansion and chaos score per V-J combination was defined as the ratio of F50 clonal expansion to chaos observed in the TCRdist matrix. Welch's t-statistics and random forest were used to reduce the features to roughly 14 V-J combinations, which were then used as input to a naive Bayes classifier. Thyroid-blood repertoire similarity was quantified with the Morisita-Horn index. TCRdb trimmed the raw reads at Q25, called clones with MiXCR and kept productive beta chains. Each record represents a unique CDR3 protein, reported with the most common genes and DNA among its rows. The V and J calls and clone size are TCRdb's, not the authors'. This sample gives 500,000 to 600,000 distinct CDR3 sequences in total; 39% of them show up just once. Around 4% of the sample is taken by the ten largest.

This sequence uses TRBV7-2 and TRBJ1-1; a tentative D call is TRBD1 (5 bases match). Sequenced: peripheral blood or thyroid tissue (not recorded which). The TCR sequence derives from an adult man with Graves' hyperthyroidism. Here is the DNA: TGTGCCAGCAGCAACGTCCAGGGTAAAGCGACAAACACTGAAGCTTTCTTT. This is translated as CASSNVQGKATNTEAFF.